The 31 T cell receptor beta chains in this list originate from one sample, sequenced in a study of T cell responses to AZD1222 COVID-19 vaccine (dated by TCRdb to the early 2020s). Library preparation was by the immunoSEQ multiplex PCR assay. Drawn from immuneACCESS, this table holds only the in-frame rearrangements with V and J called that TCRdb kept. Clones are partly lost; checked studies trace under half to an unresolved V gene and leave the rest unexplained. The table for this sample lists tens of thousands of clones; approximately 80% of them were counted only once. Together, the top ten hold 20% to 25% of the sample. Explained via the paper, the time point label denotes: baseline before first vaccination. The input for sequencing was peripheral blood, taken on day 0 of AZD1222 vaccination. The source of these receptors is an adult in good health.

The chain links TRBV27 to TRBJ2-7, with D hard to call. The CDR3 sequence is 15 residues long. Trimming took off 3 bases at V and 3 bases at J, with 15 bases between the two ends. CDR1 MNHEY and CDR2 SMNVEV come from the germline V gene (reference sequence). For the CDR3, the DNA is TGTGCCAGCAGTTTTAGGTCAGGTCGATACTACGAGCAGTACTTC. Its protein is CASSFRSGRYYEQYF.

This chain joins TRBV2 and TRBJ1-1; no clear D. The germline CDR1 and CDR2 sequences are SNHLY and FYNNEI. Trimming took off 6 bases at V and 1 base at J, with 21 bases between the two ends. The CDR3 spans 17 residues. CDR3 coding DNA: TGTGCCAGCAGCGGCCCCCCAGGTGGTGCTAGGAACACTGAAGCTTTCTTT. It is translated as CASSGPPGGARNTEAFF.

The CDR3 sequence: CASSETTTSGRDNEQFF. The CDR3 region has the DNA TGCGCCAGCAGTGAGACTACCACTAGCGGGAGAGACAATGAGCAGTTCTTC. The gene calls are TRBV10-2 and TRBJ2-1, with 11 positions matching TRBD2. The junction had 8 bases not matched to a gene; V was cut back by 2 bases and J by 5 bases. The length of the CDR3 is 17 residues. Germline CDR1 reads WSHSY; CDR2 reads SAAADI.

The chain couples TRBV10-2 to TRBJ2-5, with D possibly matching TRBD1 (5 bases). Deletions cut 0 bases from V and 5 bases from J, with 10 bases between. CDR3 length: 14 amino acids. The germline gives CDR1 WSHSY, CDR2 SAAADI. In DNA, the CDR3 is TGCGCCAGCAGTGAGTCTCAGGGTTGGGAGACCCAGTACTTC. It encodes CASSESQGWETQYF.

This clone has a handful of counts. This chain links TRBV19 with TRBJ1-4; a weak D match, TRBD1 (5 bases). The germline V gene encodes CDR1 LNHDA and CDR2 SQIVND (reference sequence). V was cut by 2 bases and J by 1 base, with 8 bases left in between. The CDR3 length is 15 residues. The CDR3 DNA reads as TGTGCCAGTAGTATACGGGGGGGAACTAATGAAAAACTGTTTTTT. Protein product: CASSIRGGTNEKLFF.

The gene calls are TRBV6-2 or TRBV6-3 and TRBJ1-2; D gene ambiguous. Trimming took 2 bases from V and 0 from J, leaving 13 bases between them. This CDR3 is 16 amino acids long. The V gene's germline CDR1 is MNHEY and CDR2 SVGEGT. CDR3 sequence (DNA): TGTGCCAGCAGTTACCCCCAGACGGACCCTAACTATGGCTACACCTTC. It is translated as CASSYPQTDPNYGYTF.

The chain has TRBV28 and TRBJ1-3; TRBD1 matches 7 bases. In germline, CDR1 is MDHEN, CDR2 SYDVKM. V shed 2 bases, J shed 0 bases, and the junction held 4 bases outside the gene matches. The CDR3 extends over 16 amino acids. CDR3 DNA: TGTGCCAGCAGTTTAACAGGGGTGACCTCTGGAAACACCATATATTTT. Translated, it gives CASSLTGVTSGNTIYF. The whole variable domain, filled in from reference TRBV28 and TRBJ1-3, reads DVKVTQSSRYLVKRTGEKVFLECVQDMDHENMFWYRQDPGLGLRLIYFSYDVKMKEKGDIPEGYSVSREKKERFSLILESASTNQTSMYLCASSLTGVTSGNTIYFGEGSWLTVV.

In its sample, this clone was seen once. The chain combines TRBV28 with TRBJ2-7, with TRBD1 matching 7 bases. The CDR3 extends over 16 amino acids. V shed 3 bases and J 3 bases; nucleotides not matched to a gene: 11. CDR1 and CDR2 from the germline V gene are MDHEN and SYDVKM. CDR3 DNA sequence: TGTGCCAGCAGTTTCCACTACACCGGGACAGTCTACGAGCAGTACTTC. It encodes CASSFHYTGTVYEQYF.

The CDR3 DNA reads TGTGCCAGCAGCTTTTCAGCAGCGACCTATGGCTACACCTTC. Translation: CASSFSAATYGYTF. The chain uses TRBV5-4 and TRBJ1-2; no clear D. The germline V gene encodes CDR1 SGHNT and CDR2 YYREEE (reference sequence). The CDR3 length is 14 residues. Trimming pared 2 bases from V and 4 bases from J, leaving 12 bases between.

In this sample, this clone turned up a few times. The rearrangement uses TRBV6-5 and TRBJ1-1; 7 positions match TRBD1. This CDR3 is built from 13 residues. J was trimmed by 3 bases and V by 6 bases; bases with no gene match: 4. Germline CDR1 and CDR2: MNHEY and SVGAGI. The CDR3 is CASSSDRDTEAFF. The CDR3 DNA follows: TGTGCCAGCAGCTCCGACAGGGACACTGAAGCTTTCTTT.

The chain combines TRBV7-9 with TRBJ2-1, with D possibly TRBD1 on 6 matching bases. Trimming cost V 10 bases and J 9 bases, with 25 bases left between them. The length of the CDR3 is 15 residues. The germline CDR1 and CDR2 sequences are SEHNR and FQNEAQ (reference sequence). CDR3 amino acids: CATEAKDRGGIEQFF. The CDR3 DNA sequence: TGTGCCACCGAAGCGAAGGACCGAGGGGGAATTGAGCAGTTCTTC.

The V call is TRBV5-6, the J call TRBJ1-1; D call uncertain. Germline V lookup: CDR1 SGHDT, CDR2 YYEEEE. The ends were cut back, 2 bases at V and 1 base at J, with 9 bases in the middle. CDR3 length equals 14 residues. The chain's CDR3 is CASSFPPGNTEAFF. CDR3 bases: TGTGCCAGCAGCTTCCCTCCGGGGAACACTGAAGCTTTCTTT. Based on the CDR3 plus reference TRBV5-6 and TRBJ1-1, the full variable domain is DAGVTQSPTHLIKTRGQQVTLRCSPKSGHDTVSWYQQALGQGPQFIFQYYEEEERQRGNFPDRFSGHQFPNYSSELNVNALLLGDSALYLCASSFPPGNTEAFFGQGTRLTVV.

There are a few counts of this clone. The gene calls are TRBV7-9 and TRBJ2-1, with a possible D match to TRBD1 (6 bases). The CDR3 runs to 15 residues. Between the trimmed V and J ends, which lost 3 bases and 4 bases, there was a span of 13 bases. CDR1 is SEHNR and CDR2 is FQNEAQ in the germline V gene (reference sequence). CDR3 sequence: CASSFRGGAYNEQFF. The CDR3, as DNA: TGTGCCAGCAGCTTCCGAGGGGGAGCTTACAATGAGCAGTTCTTC.

This clone has a handful of counts. The V and J genes are TRBV2 and TRBJ1-6, with unresolved D. V was pared by 1 base and J by 9 bases, with 4 bases between. From germline, CDR1 is SNHLY and CDR2 FYNNEI. The CDR3 length is 12 residues. CDR3 sequence: CASSEDFSPLHF. CDR3 DNA: TGTGCCAGCAGTGAAGATTTTTCACCCCTCCACTTT.

CDR3 nucleotide sequence: TGTGCCAGCAGCCCACCAGACTGGAGCTTTTGGTTCTTC. Its protein product is CASSPPDWSFWFF. The rearrangement links TRBV7-9 to TRBJ2-1; D ambiguous. V shed 5 bases and J shed 15 bases, with 20 bases lying between them. Germline V gives CDR1 SEHNR, CDR2 FQNEAQ (reference sequence). The CDR3 runs 13 residues.

The chain has TRBV29-1 and TRBJ2-1; 10 nucleotides match TRBD2. CDR3 size: 15 residues. V dropped 7 bases and J dropped 5; count of bases not matched to a gene: 11. Germline V lookup: CDR1 SQVTM, CDR2 ANQGSEA. This CDR3 reads CSGKKRSGRDNEQFF. CDR3 DNA sequence: TGCAGCGGGAAAAAAAGGAGCGGGAGGGACAATGAGCAGTTCTTC.

The rearrangement links TRBV5-4 to TRBJ2-2; 7 bases line up with TRBD2. The CDR3 sequence is 15 residues long. Germline CDR1 and CDR2: SGHNT and YYREEE (reference sequence). Trimming took 5 bases from V and 2 from J; bases not matched to a gene: 6. CDR3 region: CASSRASGNTGELFF. The CDR3 DNA is TGTGCCAGCAGTAGGGCTAGCGGCAACACCGGGGAGCTGTTTTTT.

The CDR3, as DNA: TGTGCTAGTGGTTTGGCGACTAGCGGTCACACAGATACGCAGTATTTT. Its protein product is CASGLATSGHTDTQYF. The rearrangement uses TRBV12-5 and TRBJ2-3; TRBD2 matches 9 bases. There are 16 residues in the CDR3. With V trimmed by 1 base and J by 2 bases, 4 bases remained unmatched. The germline V gene encodes CDR1 LGHNT and CDR2 FRNRAP.

This clone came up many times. The CDR3 coding sequence is TGTGCCAGCAGCGAGGGACTAGCGGGAGTGGGGTATGAGCAGTTCTTC. It specifies CASSEGLAGVGYEQFF. The rearrangement uses TRBV9 and TRBJ2-1, with TRBD2 matching over 14 bases. The V gene end was trimmed by 3 bases and the J gene end by 8 bases; junction bases not matched to a gene: 7. Germline CDR1 SGDLS, CDR2 YYNGEE. The CDR3 is 16 residues long.

The chain joins TRBV5-5 to TRBJ2-1, with TRBD2 identical over 8 bases. V dropped 4 bases and J dropped 0; count of bases not matched to a gene: 3. CDR3 size: 15 residues. Germline V gene sequence: CDR1 SGHKS, CDR2 YYEKEE (reference sequence). The DNA for the CDR3 is TGTGCCAGCAGCCCGACTAGCGACTCCTACAATGAGCAGTTCTTC. Translated: CASSPTSDSYNEQFF.

The chain uses TRBV28 and TRBJ2-1, with 10 bases identical to TRBD1. Per the germline V gene, CDR1 is MDHEN and CDR2 is SYDVKM. The CDR3 covers 16 residues. With 6 bases clipped from V and 5 bases from J, the junction kept 10 bases outside the gene matches. In DNA, the CDR3 is TGTGCCAGCAGGACAGGGGGCGGGCGGGGACACAATGAGCAGTTCTTC. Protein product: CASRTGGGRGHNEQFF.

The chain uses TRBV7-6 and TRBJ2-7; D may correspond to TRBD1 or TRBD2 (5 bases each). The CDR3 is 13 residues long. CDR1 and CDR2 from the germline V gene are SGHVS and FNYEAQ. V was shortened by 1 base and J by 2 bases, with 6 bases between the two germline ends. CDR3 protein: CASSLGGPYEQYF. In DNA form, the CDR3 reads TGTGCCAGCAGCTTAGGGGGACCCTACGAGCAGTACTTC.

The J gene is TRBJ2-2, the V gene TRBV9, with D possibly TRBD1 on 5 matching bases. The germline gives CDR1 SGDLS, CDR2 YYNGEE. V lost 1 base and J 1 base, leaving 5 bases between the germline ends. The CDR3 is 14 amino acids. The CDR3 loop is CASSVTGNTGELFF. For the CDR3, the DNA is TGTGCCAGCAGCGTAACAGGGAACACCGGGGAGCTGTTTTTT.

The chain is built from TRBV19 and TRBJ2-3; D not certain. The CDR3 runs 11 residues. Germline-derived CDR1 and CDR2 are LNHDA and SQIVND (reference sequence). V lost 3 bases and J 10 bases, leaving 8 bases between the germline ends. The CDR3 region is CASSMRPAQYF. DNA for the CDR3: TGTGCCAGTAGTATGAGACCTGCGCAGTATTTT.

The chain links TRBV2 to TRBJ2-5, with 13 bases identical to TRBD2. CDR3 size: 16 residues. Germline V gene data show CDR1 as SNHLY and CDR2 as FYNNEI. J was trimmed by 5 bases and V by 6 bases; bases with no gene match: 9. CDR3 loop: CASRGGLAGFGETQYF. The CDR3, as DNA: TGTGCCAGCAGGGGGGGACTAGCGGGATTTGGGGAGACCCAGTACTTC. Full variable domain (remainder filled in from reference TRBV2 and TRBJ2-5): EPEVTQTPSHQVTQMGQEVILRCVPISNHLYFYWYRQILGQKVEFLVSFYNNEISEKSEIFDDQFSVERPDGSNFTLKIRSTKLEDSAMYFCASRGGLAGFGETQYFGPGTRLLVL.

The J gene is TRBJ2-3, the V gene TRBV19, with D perhaps matching TRBD1 or TRBD2 (5 bases each). With 4 bases removed from V and 3 bases from J, the gap between germline ends came to 17 bases. Looked up from germline, CDR1 is LNHDA and CDR2 is SQIVND (reference sequence). The CDR3 is 16 amino acids. Written as DNA, the CDR3 is TGTGCCAGTAGTACAATTTCCGGGACGGCTACAGATACGCAGTATTTT. Translation: CASSTISGTATDTQYF.

J is TRBJ2-1 and V is TRBV21-1; TRBD2 was called by the table and not checked on the DNA. TRBV21-1 is termed a pseudogene. The CDR3 loop spans 13 amino acids. Written as DNA, the CDR3 is TGTGCCAGCAGCAGCGGGGCGTACGCGGAGCAGTTCTTC. Protein sequence: CASSSGAYAEQFF.

J is TRBJ2-5 and V is TRBV11-3; D uncertain. The V and J ends lost 4 bases and 5 bases respectively, with 11 bases between them. The germline V gene encodes CDR1 SGHNT and CDR2 YENEEA. The CDR3 runs to 13 residues. The CDR3: CASSSTDGETQYF. DNA of the CDR3: TGTGCCAGCAGCTCCACGGATGGGGAGACCCAGTACTTC.

The genes are TRBV7-2 and TRBJ1-5; TRBD1 is a possible D gene (5 bases). Germline CDR1 SGHTA, CDR2 FQGNSA. V lost 1 base, J lost 5 bases, and 12 bases lay in between. The CDR3 runs 15 residues. CDR3 sequence reads: CASSLVGVSDQPQHF. In nucleotides, the CDR3 is TGTGCCAGCAGCTTAGTAGGGGTCTCCGATCAGCCCCAGCATTTT.

This clone is a singleton in its sample. The chain links TRBV5-5 to TRBJ2-5; D is ambiguous. The CDR3 runs to 15 residues. CDR1 is SGHKS, CDR2 YYEKEE, per germline (reference sequence). V shed 2 bases and J shed 5 bases, with 16 bases lying between them. The CDR3 DNA follows: TGTGCCAGCAGCTTCCTAGGGTCTTCTACGGAGACCCAGTACTTC. This sequence encodes CASSFLGSSTETQYF.

This clone was observed a single time. The genes are TRBV5-6 and TRBJ1-2; D may be TRBD1 (6 bases). Germline V gene sequence: CDR1 SGHDT, CDR2 YYEEEE. V was pared by 3 bases and J by 4 bases, with 10 bases between. This CDR3 has 13 residues. The CDR3 is CASSSGQLYGYTF. DNA of the CDR3: TGTGCCAGCAGCTCGGGACAACTCTATGGCTACACCTTC.